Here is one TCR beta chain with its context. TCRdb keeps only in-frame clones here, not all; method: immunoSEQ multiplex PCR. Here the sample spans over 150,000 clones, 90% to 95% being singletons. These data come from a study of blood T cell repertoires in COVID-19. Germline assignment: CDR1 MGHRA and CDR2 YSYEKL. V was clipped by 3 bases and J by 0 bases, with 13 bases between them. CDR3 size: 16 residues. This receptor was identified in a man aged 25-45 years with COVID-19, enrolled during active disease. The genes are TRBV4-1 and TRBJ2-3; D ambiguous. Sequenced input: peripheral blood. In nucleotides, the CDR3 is TGCGCCAGCAGCCATTCTGACACCTATAGCACAGATACGCAGTATTTT. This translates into CASSHSDTYSTDTQYF.